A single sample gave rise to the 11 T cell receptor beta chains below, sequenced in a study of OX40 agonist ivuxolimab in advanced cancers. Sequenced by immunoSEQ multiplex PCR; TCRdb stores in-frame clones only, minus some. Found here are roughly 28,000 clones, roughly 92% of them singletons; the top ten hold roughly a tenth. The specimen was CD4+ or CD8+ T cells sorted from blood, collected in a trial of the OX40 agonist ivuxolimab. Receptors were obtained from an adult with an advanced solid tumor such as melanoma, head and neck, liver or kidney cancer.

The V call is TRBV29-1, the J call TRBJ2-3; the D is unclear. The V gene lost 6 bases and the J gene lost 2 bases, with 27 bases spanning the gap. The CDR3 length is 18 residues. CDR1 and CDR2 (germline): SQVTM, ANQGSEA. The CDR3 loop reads CSVFPGHASVPYTDTQYF. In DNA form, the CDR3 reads TGCAGCGTATTCCCAGGCCACGCGTCAGTCCCCTACACAGATACGCAGTATTTT.

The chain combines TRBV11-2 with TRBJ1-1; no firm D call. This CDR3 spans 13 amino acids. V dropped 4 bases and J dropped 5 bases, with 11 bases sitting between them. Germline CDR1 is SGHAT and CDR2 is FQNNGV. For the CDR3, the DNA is TGTGCCAGCAGCTCTCAAACGTGGACTGAAGCTTTCTTT. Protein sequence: CASSSQTWTEAFF.

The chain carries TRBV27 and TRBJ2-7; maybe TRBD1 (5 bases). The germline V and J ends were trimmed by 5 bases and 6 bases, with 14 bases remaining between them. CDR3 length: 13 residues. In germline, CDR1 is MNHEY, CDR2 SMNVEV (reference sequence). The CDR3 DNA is TGTGCCAGCAGTCCTTTGGGTGGGGCCGAGCAGTACTTC. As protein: CASSPLGGAEQYF.

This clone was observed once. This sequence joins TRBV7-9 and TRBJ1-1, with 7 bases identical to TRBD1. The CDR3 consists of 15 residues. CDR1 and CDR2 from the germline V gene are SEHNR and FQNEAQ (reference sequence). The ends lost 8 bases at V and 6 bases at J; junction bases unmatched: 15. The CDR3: CASGRRRQGRPEAFF. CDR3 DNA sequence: TGTGCCAGCGGAAGGAGGAGACAGGGTCGGCCTGAAGCTTTCTTT.

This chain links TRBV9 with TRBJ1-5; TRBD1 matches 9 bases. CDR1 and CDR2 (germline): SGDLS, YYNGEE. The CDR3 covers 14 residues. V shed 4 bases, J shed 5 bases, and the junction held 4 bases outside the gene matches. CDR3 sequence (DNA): TGTGCCAGCAGCAAAGGACAGGGGTATCAGCCCCAGCATTTT. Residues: CASSKGQGYQPQHF.

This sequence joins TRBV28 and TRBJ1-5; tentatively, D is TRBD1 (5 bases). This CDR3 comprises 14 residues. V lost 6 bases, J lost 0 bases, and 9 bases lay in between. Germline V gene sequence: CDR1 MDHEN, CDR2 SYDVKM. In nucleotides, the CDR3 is TGTGCCAGCAGGCCACAGGTTAGCAATCAGCCCCAGCATTTT. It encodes CASRPQVSNQPQHF. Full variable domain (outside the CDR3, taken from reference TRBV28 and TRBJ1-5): DVKVTQSSRYLVKRTGEKVFLECVQDMDHENMFWYRQDPGLGLRLIYFSYDVKMKEKGDIPEGYSVSREKKERFSLILESASTNQTSMYLCASRPQVSNQPQHFGDGTRLSIL.

The CDR3 loop is CASSLRNTGELFF. The DNA for the CDR3 is TGTGCCAGCAGCTTAAGGAACACCGGGGAGCTGTTTTTT. J is TRBJ2-2 and V is TRBV13; no firm D call. V was pared by 2 bases and J by 1 base, with 2 bases between. There are 13 residues in the CDR3. CDR1 and CDR2 from the germline V gene are PRHDT and FYEKMQ (reference sequence).

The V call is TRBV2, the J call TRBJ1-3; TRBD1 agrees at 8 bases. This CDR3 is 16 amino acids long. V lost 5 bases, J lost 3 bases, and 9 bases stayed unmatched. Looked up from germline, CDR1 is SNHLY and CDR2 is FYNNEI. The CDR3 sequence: CASSFETGVNGNTIYF. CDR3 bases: TGTGCCAGCAGTTTTGAGACAGGGGTTAATGGAAACACCATATATTTT.

The CDR3 nucleotides are TGCGCCAGCAGCCAAGTTCAGGACAGCGATGGAAACACCATATATTTT. Its translation: CASSQVQDSDGNTIYF. V and J are TRBV4-1 and TRBJ1-3; D is perhaps TRBD1 (6 bases). V lost 1 base, J lost 3 bases, and 13 bases lay in between. The V gene's germline CDR1 is MGHRA and CDR2 YSYEKL. The CDR3 is 16 residues long.

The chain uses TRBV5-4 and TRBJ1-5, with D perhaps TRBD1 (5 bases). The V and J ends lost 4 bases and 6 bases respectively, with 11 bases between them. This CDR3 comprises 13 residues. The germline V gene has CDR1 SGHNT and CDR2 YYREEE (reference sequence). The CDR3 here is CASSPGPVQPQHF. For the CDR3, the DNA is TGTGCCAGCAGCCCGGGGCCGGTTCAGCCCCAGCATTTT.

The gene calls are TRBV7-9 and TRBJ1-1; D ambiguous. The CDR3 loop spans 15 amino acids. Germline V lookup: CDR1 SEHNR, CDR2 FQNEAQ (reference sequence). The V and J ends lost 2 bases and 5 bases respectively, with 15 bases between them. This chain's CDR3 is CASSLWSGDTTEAFF. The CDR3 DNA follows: TGTGCCAGCAGCTTATGGTCCGGGGATACAACTGAAGCTTTCTTT.